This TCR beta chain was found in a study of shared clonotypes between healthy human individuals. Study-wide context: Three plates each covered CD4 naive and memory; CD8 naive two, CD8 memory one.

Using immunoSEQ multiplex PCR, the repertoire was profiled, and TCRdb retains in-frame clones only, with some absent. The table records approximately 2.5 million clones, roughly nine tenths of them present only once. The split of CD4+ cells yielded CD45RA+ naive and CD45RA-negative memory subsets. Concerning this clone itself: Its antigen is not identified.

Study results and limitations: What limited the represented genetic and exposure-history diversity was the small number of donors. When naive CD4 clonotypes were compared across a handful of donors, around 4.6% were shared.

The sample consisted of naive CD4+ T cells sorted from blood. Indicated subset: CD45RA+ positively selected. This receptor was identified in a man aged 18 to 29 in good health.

DNA of the CDR3: TGTGCCAGCAGCCAGACGACTAGCGTGATCGGGGAGCTGTTTTTT. It translates to CASSQTTSVIGELFF. The V call is TRBV27, the J call TRBJ2-2; 8 positions match TRBD2. Looked up from germline, CDR1 is MNHEY and CDR2 is SMNVEV (reference sequence). The CDR3 runs 15 residues. After removal of 6 bases from V and 7 bases from J, the junction contained 10 bases not matched to a gene.